What follows are 15 T cell receptor beta chains derived from one specimen sequenced in a study of regulatory T cells in long-lasting Graves disease. As for time point: persistent/refractory GD, antithyroid drugs over 5 years with positive TRAb. From PBMCs, RNA was extracted and then used to make the TCR library. iRepertoire HTBI primers and Arm-PCR of CDR3 regions built TCR beta libraries. MiXCR, applied by TCRdb to the multiplex PCR reads, yields one record per CDR3 protein. This sample has about 460,000 distinct CDR3 sequences; 20% to 25% occur once, and the top ten carry over 10%. Sequenced here: peripheral blood mononuclear cells (PBMCs), sampled when the disease was refractory, from a patient treated with antithyroid drugs. The receptors shown here come from a female donor with Graves disease.

This chain joins TRBV27 and TRBJ2-5; 9 bases are shared with TRBD2. The CDR3 has 16 amino acids. CDR1 is MNHEY, CDR2 SMNVEV, per germline (reference sequence). With V trimmed by 5 bases and J by 5 bases, 12 bases remained unmatched. CDR3 sequence: CASSGAGAGGEETQYF. The CDR3 DNA follows: TGTGCCAGCAGTGGGGCTGGGGCGGGGGGGGAGGAGACCCAGTACTTC.

This clonotype appeared a single time. A much larger clone differs by one base, so this may be a read error. The V gene is TRBV19, the J gene TRBJ1-4; D is possibly TRBD1 (5 bases). The CDR3 has 15 residues. Germline CDR1 is LNHDA and CDR2 is SQIVND (reference sequence). The CDR3 protein is CACSSDQGRSEKLFF. The CDR3 nucleotides read TGTGCCTGTAGCTCCGATCAGGGACGATCTGAAAAACTGTTTTTT.

This clonotype was detected many times. This chain links TRBV20-1 with TRBJ2-7; the D gene is possibly TRBD2 (5 bases). CDR3 length: 11 amino acids. CDR1 is DFQATT, CDR2 SNEGSKA, per germline (reference sequence). V dropped 6 bases and J dropped 6 bases, with 12 bases sitting between them. The CDR3 sequence is CSASQAGEQYF. The DNA of the CDR3 is TGCAGTGCCTCCCAGGCGGGCGAGCAGTACTTC.

Many counts were recorded for this clonotype. CDR3: CASSRTGGANTGELFF. The CDR3 region has the DNA TGTGCCAGCAGCAGGACAGGGGGCGCGAACACCGGGGAGCTGTTTTTT. The chain couples TRBV3-1 to TRBJ2-2, with 11 bases that match TRBD1. There are 16 residues in the CDR3. With 5 bases clipped from V and 0 bases from J, the junction kept 2 bases outside the gene matches. Germline V gene data show CDR1 as LGHDT and CDR2 as YNNKEL (reference sequence).

The genes are TRBV6-5 and TRBJ2-6, with D possibly being TRBD1 (5 bases). The germline CDR1 and CDR2 sequences are MNHEY and SVGAGI. V lost 2 bases, J lost 2 bases, and 7 bases lay in between. The CDR3 has 15 amino acids. The CDR3 protein is CASSYIRAGANVLTF. For the CDR3, the DNA is TGTGCCAGCAGTTACATCAGGGCTGGGGCCAACGTCCTGACTTTC.

This chain joins TRBV11-2 and TRBJ2-4; no firm D call. The germline gives CDR1 SGHAT, CDR2 FQNNGV. Trimming shortened V by 4 bases and J by 5 bases, and 9 bases separated the two germline ends. This CDR3 has 13 residues. CDR3 DNA: TGTGCCAGCAGCTATGACTTTCAAAACATTCAGTACTTC. As protein: CASSYDFQNIQYF.

With regard to this clonotype: A much larger clone is a single base away; this may be a read error. This rearrangement joins TRBV20-1 to TRBJ2-7; D may match TRBD1 or TRBD2 (5 bases each). Germline V CDR1 and CDR2: DFQATT, SNEGSKA (reference sequence). The ends were cut back, 6 bases at V and 3 bases at J, with 18 bases in the middle. The CDR3 consists of 14 residues. CDR3 bases: TGCAGTGCGACCCGGGACGGGCCAAGCTACGAGCAGTACTTC. Translating it yields CSATRDGPSYEQYF.

A few counts support this clonotype. The chain combines TRBV13 with TRBJ2-7; D is ambiguous. Germline CDR1 PRHDT, CDR2 FYEKMQ (reference sequence). V was cut by 2 bases and J by 0 bases, with 11 bases left in between. The CDR3 has 15 residues. The CDR3 sequence is CASSLTILSSYEQYF. The CDR3 DNA is TGTGCCAGCAGCTTAACTATTCTCAGCTCCTACGAGCAGTACTTC.

This clonotype was counted ten times or more. This rearrangement joins TRBV30 to TRBJ1-1, with D maybe TRBD1 (5 bases). This CDR3 spans 14 amino acids. CDR1 and CDR2 (germline): GTSNPN, SVGIG (reference sequence). With 2 bases removed from V and 3 bases from J, the gap between germline ends came to 13 bases. CDR3: CAWSFDSRDTEAFF. The CDR3 bases are TGTGCCTGGAGTTTTGACAGTAGAGACACTGAAGCTTTCTTT. Supplemented by reference TRBV30 and TRBJ1-1, the full variable domain reads SQTIHQWPATLVQPVGSPLSLECTVEGTSNPNLYWYRQAAGRGLQLLFYSVGIGQISSEVPQNLSASRPQDRQFILSSKKLLLSDSGFYLCAWSFDSRDTEAFFGQGTRLTVV.

CDR3 in amino acids: CASSQEVVGTFSGNTIYF. DNA of the CDR3: TGCGCCAGCAGCCAAGAGGTCGTCGGGACTTTCTCTGGAAACACCATATATTTT. V usage is TRBV4-1 and J usage is TRBJ1-3, with D possibly TRBD1 on 5 matching bases. V was shortened by 0 bases and J by 0 bases, with 15 bases between the two germline ends. The CDR3 runs 18 residues. Germline CDR1 reads MGHRA; CDR2 reads YSYEKL.

This clonotype was picked up many times. J is TRBJ2-7 and V is TRBV28; D is ambiguous. CDR3 size: 14 residues. Germline V CDR1 and CDR2: MDHEN, SYDVKM. Trimming took off 4 bases at V and 2 bases at J, with 12 bases between the two ends. The CDR3: CASSSWTVTYEQYF. As DNA, the CDR3 is TGTGCCAGCAGTTCCTGGACGGTTACCTACGAGCAGTACTTC.

This clonotype was counted many times. The gene calls are TRBV7-9 and TRBJ2-2, with D tentatively TRBD2 (8 bases). The CDR3 consists of 14 residues. With 10 bases removed from V and 5 bases from J, the gap between germline ends came to 17 bases. The germline V gene has CDR1 SEHNR and CDR2 FQNEAQ (reference sequence). This CDR3 is CATEGASGTGELFF. CDR3 sequence (DNA): TGTGCCACCGAGGGGGCTAGCGGGACCGGGGAGCTGTTTTTT. Combining the CDR3 with reference TRBV7-9 and TRBJ2-2 gives the whole variable domain DTGVSQNPRHKITKRGQNVTFRCDPISEHNRLYWYRQTLGQGPEFLTYFQNEAQLEKSRLLSDRFSAERPKGSFSTLEIQRTEQGDSAMYLCATEGASGTGELFFGEGSRLTVL.

This clonotype was detected many times. The chain has TRBV15 and TRBJ2-7; tentatively, D is TRBD2 (6 bases). V dropped 0 bases and J dropped 2 bases, with 11 bases sitting between them. The CDR3 is 15 amino acids. In germline, CDR1 is LNHNV, CDR2 YYDKDF (reference sequence). As DNA, the CDR3 is TGTGCCACCAGCAGAGAGCGGGGACCTCCCTACGAGCAGTACTTC. Protein: CATSRERGPPYEQYF.

This clonotype has a handful of counts. The chain joins TRBV29-1 to TRBJ2-2, with no clear D. Looked up from germline, CDR1 is SQVTM and CDR2 is ANQGSEA. The CDR3 is made up of 15 amino acids. Trimming removed 5 bases from V and 0 bases from J, with 13 bases in between. In DNA form, the CDR3 reads TGCAGCGTTAGCGCCCCAAACGCGAACACCGGGGAGCTGTTTTTT. It yields the protein CSVSAPNANTGELFF.

This clonotype was found many times. The CDR3 reads CATSDRGQGPETQYF. In DNA form, the CDR3 reads TGTGCCACCAGTGATAGAGGACAGGGGCCGGAGACCCAGTACTTC. The chain recombines TRBV24-1 with TRBJ2-5; TRBD1 matches at 9 bases. J was trimmed by 5 bases and V by 3 bases; bases with no gene match: 6. Germline V gene data show CDR1 as KGHDR and CDR2 as SFDVKD. CDR3 size: 15 residues.